This T cell receptor (beta chain) derives from a study of cytomegalovirus exposure and HLA in healthy donors. This clone has more than one count but fewer than ten. Its antigen is as yet unknown. The V and J ends lost 2 bases and 6 bases, in that order; junction bases with no gene match: 4. The length of the CDR3 is 14 residues. The V gene's germline CDR1 is MNHEY and CDR2 SVGAGI. General study findings and limits: Most TCR beta V segments were productive about 87% or about 30% of the time in an earlier analysis. Under in vitro conditions, a few CMV-associated chains were confirmed as specific for CMV antigens.

Amplification used 60 Vbeta primers and 13 Jbeta primers. The authors' processing: Counted up in a later analysis, unique TCR beta chains came to around 80 million, with around 10 million shared. The repertoire was sequenced with immunoSEQ multiplex PCR; TCRdb's copy has only in-frame clones and lacks some. V and J calls and clone size are as listed in that table; D and trimming were resolved from the DNA. Among under 200,000 clones listed, 80% were seen once. The sequencing sample was made of PBMCs. The rearrangement uses TRBV6-5 and TRBJ1-2, with 9 bases aligning to TRBD1. The receptor was derived from a human donor in good health. CDR3 region: CASSYTGQGHGYTF. CDR3 nucleotide sequence: TGTGCCAGCAGTTACACGGGACAGGGCCATGGCTACACCTTC.